These T cell receptor beta chains were read from a single sample in a study of cytomegalovirus exposure and HLA in healthy donors. TCRdb's copy holds only in-frame clones and misses some; the assay was immunoSEQ multiplex PCR. The sample has roughly 82,000 clones; 85% to 95% are singletons. Sequencing was done on a sample of PBMCs. These receptors came from a man between 18 and 35 years old in good health and CMV-seronegative. Each CDR3 is given without its conserved first and last residue. Each record gives: CDR3 length, V gene, J gene, CDR3 protein.

CDR3 length: 13
V gene: TRBV9
J gene: TRBJ2-3
CDR3 protein: ASSARGRSTDTQY

CDR3 length: 14
V gene: TRBV27
J gene: TRBJ1-2
CDR3 protein: ASSPGQGSLTYGYT

CDR3 length: 14
V gene: TRBV5-1
J gene: TRBJ1-6
CDR3 protein: ASSLTDSNLNSPLH

CDR3 length: 12
V gene: TRBV2
J gene: TRBJ1-1
CDR3 protein: ASSETGGETEAF

CDR3 length: 13
V gene: TRBV5-1
J gene: TRBJ1-4
CDR3 protein: ASSLDPGTNEKLF

CDR3 length: 11
V gene: TRBV12-5
J gene: TRBJ2-7
CDR3 protein: ASGFPGGHEQY

CDR3 length: 14
V gene: TRBV4-2
J gene: TRBJ2-5
CDR3 protein: ASSPRTSGGQETQY

CDR3 length: 13
V gene: TRBV5-1
J gene: TRBJ2-1
CDR3 protein: ASSFQGSASSEQF

CDR3 length: 12
V gene: TRBV5-1
J gene: TRBJ2-7
CDR3 protein: ASSVGGKLLEQY

CDR3 length: 13
V gene: TRBV7-9
J gene: TRBJ1-2
CDR3 protein: ASRPRNRGSYGYT

CDR3 length: 13
V gene: TRBV7-9
J gene: TRBJ2-1
CDR3 protein: ASSLTRGTDNEQF

CDR3 length: 12
V gene: TRBV5-1
J gene: TRBJ1-2
CDR3 protein: ASSPFGTGDGYT

CDR3 length: 16
V gene: TRBV11-3
J gene: TRBJ2-7
CDR3 protein: ASSPRGLARASSYEQY

CDR3 length: 11
V gene: TRBV7-2
J gene: TRBJ1-5
CDR3 protein: ASSPRGNQPQH

CDR3 length: 12
V gene: TRBV7-8
J gene: TRBJ1-1
CDR3 protein: ASSLPDRNTEAF

CDR3 length: 13
V gene: TRBV6-6
J gene: TRBJ2-7
CDR3 protein: ASSSTTSAFYEQY

CDR3 length: 14
V gene: TRBV4-3
J gene: TRBJ1-4
CDR3 protein: ASSQDRSTTNEKLF

CDR3 length: 12
V gene: TRBV5-5
J gene: TRBJ1-5
CDR3 protein: ASSWTGGDQPQH

CDR3 length: 12
V gene: TRBV18
J gene: TRBJ1-2
CDR3 protein: ASSPSTGGDGYT

CDR3 length: 13
V gene: TRBV7-9
J gene: TRBJ2-5
CDR3 protein: ASSFAGVAGLAQY

CDR3 length: 10
V gene: TRBV5-6
J gene: TRBJ2-7
CDR3 protein: ASSSRGREQY

CDR3 length: 13
V gene: TRBV7-2
J gene: TRBJ2-2
CDR3 protein: ASSSVAGNTGELF

CDR3 length: 14
V gene: TRBV28
J gene: TRBJ1-5
CDR3 protein: ASRTGWSRGNQPQH

CDR3 length: 12
V gene: TRBV5-1
J gene: TRBJ2-7
CDR3 protein: ASSPRDRGSEQY

CDR3 length: 15
V gene: TRBV28
J gene: TRBJ2-1
CDR3 protein: ASTGTSGGISYNEQF

CDR3 length: 10
V gene: TRBV6-5
J gene: TRBJ1-2
CDR3 protein: ASSYSGIGYT

CDR3 length: 10
V gene: TRBV2
J gene: TRBJ2-4
CDR3 protein: ASSTGQNIQY

CDR3 length: 14
V gene: TRBV5-1
J gene: TRBJ2-2
CDR3 protein: ASSPYGQIAVGELF

CDR3 length: 13
V gene: TRBV7-9
J gene: TRBJ1-2
CDR3 protein: ASSLGDRELYGYT

CDR3 length: 15
V gene: TRBV5-1
J gene: TRBJ1-1
CDR3 protein: ASSLRSPGQGNTEAF

CDR3 length: 14
V gene: TRBV27
J gene: TRBJ2-3
CDR3 protein: ASTFIAGGAMDTQY

CDR3 length: 10
V gene: TRBV2
J gene: TRBJ2-3
CDR3 protein: ASTRRAETQY

CDR3 length: 15
V gene: TRBV5-1
J gene: TRBJ1-2
CDR3 protein: ASVPGGTGGAPGGYT

CDR3 length: 16
V gene: TRBV7-8
J gene: TRBJ1-2
CDR3 protein: ASSLFIIPAQGPYGYT

CDR3 length: 10
V gene: TRBV30
J gene: TRBJ1-6
CDR3 protein: AWRINNSPLH

CDR3 length: 13
V gene: TRBV2
J gene: TRBJ1-5
CDR3 protein: ASRGQGADNQPQH

CDR3 length: 13
V gene: TRBV2
J gene: TRBJ2-5
CDR3 protein: ASREPGQGIETQY

CDR3 length: 13
V gene: TRBV7-3
J gene: TRBJ2-7
CDR3 protein: ASSGRVLGYYEQY

CDR3 length: 16
V gene: TRBV18
J gene: TRBJ1-1
CDR3 protein: ASSPRLAGTGEVSEAF

CDR3 length: 16
V gene: TRBV7-2
J gene: TRBJ2-2
CDR3 protein: ASSPTPSSGSRTGELF

CDR3 length: 16
V gene: TRBV11-1
J gene: TRBJ2-2
CDR3 protein: ASSARDTFASNTGELF

CDR3 length: 14
V gene: TRBV27
J gene: TRBJ2-2
CDR3 protein: ASISLTDRGTGELF

CDR3 length: 11
V gene: TRBV7-3
J gene: TRBJ1-5
CDR3 protein: ASSLTPGQPQH

CDR3 length: 13
V gene: TRBV2
J gene: TRBJ2-3
CDR3 protein: ASSAGGATTDTQY

CDR3 length: 13
V gene: TRBV7-8
J gene: TRBJ2-1
CDR3 protein: ASSLSGRGDNEQF

CDR3 length: 12
V gene: TRBV5-1
J gene: TRBJ1-6
CDR3 protein: ASSLDGVDSPLH

CDR3 length: 13
V gene: TRBV4-3
J gene: TRBJ2-5
CDR3 protein: ASSQEWGGGETQY

CDR3 length: 13
V gene: TRBV5-6
J gene: TRBJ1-1
CDR3 protein: ASRLRGSSHTEAF

CDR3 length: 13
V gene: TRBV11-3
J gene: TRBJ1-1
CDR3 protein: ASSRTDYSGTEAF

CDR3 length: 13
V gene: TRBV28
J gene: TRBJ1-1
CDR3 protein: ASSRWTGPNTEAF

CDR3 length: 10
V gene: TRBV5-4
J gene: TRBJ2-5
CDR3 protein: ATGAWEETQY

CDR3 length: 14
V gene: TRBV6-5
J gene: NA
CDR3 protein: ASCLGSSGSHCEQY

CDR3 length: 13
V gene: TRBV6-1
J gene: TRBJ2-1
CDR3 protein: ASSFDRGSYNEQF

CDR3 length: 13
V gene: TRBV4-2
J gene: TRBJ1-1
CDR3 protein: ASSLWTVLNTEAF

CDR3 length: 12
V gene: TRBV10-2
J gene: TRBJ2-7
CDR3 protein: ASRATSGSYEQY

CDR3 length: 14
V gene: TRBV6-1
J gene: TRBJ2-1
CDR3 protein: ASSARTSGRWNEQF

CDR3 length: 12
V gene: TRBV5-1
J gene: TRBJ1-5
CDR3 protein: ASSLRTGQQPQH

CDR3 length: 15
V gene: TRBV9
J gene: TRBJ1-1
CDR3 protein: ASSAPGGASVGTEAF